This T cell receptor (beta chain) stems from a study of tumor and adjacent non-tumor tissue in lung cancer. At the level of the study: On average, productive TCRbeta reads reached a few million per sample.

By sample share, this clonotype is medium-sized (0.01 to 0.1%). Its antigen remains unknown. A modified ARM-PCR protocol with three rounds of nested PCR amplified TCRbeta. One entry per CDR3 protein, called by TCRdb with MiXCR from the multiplex PCR reads. The sample carries tens of thousands of distinct CDR3 sequences, around two thirds recorded once. Findings and limits, study-wide: TCR diversity was significantly greater in tumor than normal lung tissue.

RNA was extracted from bulk tissue without any cell sorting. This non-tumor lung sample came from over 3 cm beyond the tumor edge. Donors were chemotherapy-naive, newly diagnosed lung cancer surgical patients in China, August–November 2014. This CDR3 contains 14 residues. Germline assignment: CDR1 SGHAT and CDR2 FQDESV (reference sequence). V shed 0 bases and J shed 2 bases, with 7 bases lying between them. Sequencing used distant non-tumor lung tissue. This sequence joins TRBV11-1 and TRBJ2-5; D unclear. The receptor was derived from a woman aged 45-65 years with non-small cell lung cancer. The CDR3 loop reads CASSLATPQETQYF. The CDR3 DNA reads TGTGCCAGCAGCTTAGCAACTCCGCAAGAGACCCAGTACTTC.